The rows below give T cell receptor beta chains drawn from one sample of a study of molecular identifiers for immune sequencing clone quantification. A single record per CDR3 protein comes from TCRdb applying MiXCR to the PCR reads. The sample contains about 640,000 distinct CDR3 sequences, 15% to 20% of which appear only once. The sequenced material came from naive CD8+ T cells from blood, with Jurkat cell RNA spiked in. Source of these receptors: a human donor in good health. Some libraries in this study had Jurkat cell RNA spiked in. CDR3s include the opening cysteine and the closing phenylalanine or tryptophan. The D gene is left open where the match is weak. Some rows mark clone size as missing; the rest say once, few, many or name a class of expanded clone.

d_call j_call v_call clone_size cdr3_nt cdr3_aa
. TRBJ2-5 TRBV4-1 few TGCGCCAGCAGCCAAGAGGAGTCGGTTCAAGAGACCCGGTACTTC CASSQEESVQETRYF
. TRBJ2-3 TRBV6-5 many TGTGCCAGCAGTTACGGGGGGTATACGCAGTATTTT CASSYGGYTQYF
. TRBJ2-7 TRBV4-1 many TGCGCCAGCAGCCAAGGGCGGGACAGTTACTACGAGCAGTACTTC CASSQGRDSYYEQYF
TRBD1 TRBJ1-2 TRBV28 few TGTGCCAGCAGTTTACCGGGACAGGGGGTTGACTATGGCTACACCTTC CASSLPGQGVDYGYTF
. TRBJ2-7 TRBV27 . TGTGCCAGCAGTTTCTTGGGCGGGACTGCGCTTTACGAGCAGTACTTC CASSFLGGTALYEQYF
TRBD2 TRBJ2-3 TRBV20-1 . TGCAGTACTAGAGAGGGGCTAGCGGGAGGTTTCGCAGATACGCAGTATTTT CSTREGLAGGFADTQYF
. TRBJ2-1 TRBV7-8 many TGTGCCAGCAGCTTAGTCGGGGGCAGTGAGCAGTTCTTC CASSLVGGSEQFF
. TRBJ2-3 TRBV28 many TGTGCCAGCAGTGATACAGGTTTTCCAGATACGCAGTATTTT CASSDTGFPDTQYF
. TRBJ1-6 TRBV28 many TGTGCCAGCAGTTTTCGAGGAAAGTTTGGACCCCTCCACTTT CASSFRGKFGPLHF
TRBD2 TRBJ2-7 TRBV19 . TGTGCCAGTAGTATCCTGGCTAGCGGGGACGAGCAGTACTTC CASSILASGDEQYF
TRBD1 TRBJ1-5 TRBV25-1 many TGTGCCAGCAGTTCAGGGGGCAAGCCCCAGCATTTT CASSSGGKPQHF
TRBD1 TRBJ2-2 TRBV9 . TGTGCCAGCAGCGCCCGACAGGGGAACGCGAACACCGGGGAGCTGTTTTTT CASSARQGNANTGELFF
TRBD1 TRBJ2-3 TRBV3-1 many TGTGCCAGCAGCCGCCGGGACAGGAGCACAGATACGCAGTATTTT CASSRRDRSTDTQYF
. TRBJ2-3 TRBV7-9 many TGTGCCAGCAGCCTTTACAGGTCGGCAGATACGCAGTATTTT CASSLYRSADTQYF
TRBD2 TRBJ2-3 TRBV6-2/TRBV6-3 . TGTGCCAGCACCCGCCCGGTCGGGGAGGGAGATACGCAGTATTTT CASTRPVGEGDTQYF
TRBD2 TRBJ2-7 TRBV7-6 many TGTGCCAGCATCCACGAGGGGAGGGACGAGCAGTACTTC CASIHEGRDEQYF
. TRBJ1-6 TRBV4-1 . TGCGCCAGCAGCCAAGTTGAGACAGATAATTCACCCCTCCACTTT CASSQVETDNSPLHF
. TRBJ2-5 TRBV7-8 few TGTGCCAGCAGGGCGGGACGGAGGGAGACCCAGTACTTC CASRAGRRETQYF
. TRBJ2-7 TRBV10-3 many TGTGCCATCAGTCGGGACATTAACTACGAGCAGTACTTC CAISRDINYEQYF
. TRBJ2-2 TRBV2 many TGTGCCAGCATTGAAACTCTGAACACCGGGGAGCTGTTTTTT CASIETLNTGELFF
TRBD1 TRBJ2-7 TRBV28 . TGTGCCAGCAGTTTAGTGACCGGGACAGGGGGAACGTCCCCTCCCTACGAGCAGTACTTC CASSLVTGTGGTSPPYEQYF
TRBD1 TRBJ2-7 TRBV9 many TGTGCCAGCAGCGGAGTAGGGGGCGGGCACGAGCAGTACTTC CASSGVGGGHEQYF
. TRBJ2-5 TRBV4-3 few TGCGCCAGCAGCCAAGATTTCAGGGGAGAGACCCAGTACTTC CASSQDFRGETQYF